These 10 T cell receptor beta chains were sequenced from one sample in a study of identical twins. TCRdb passed the 5' RACE reads through MiXCR, listing each CDR3 protein once. This repertoire shows 1.5 million to 2 million distinct CDR3 sequences, under 35% found once; its top ten account for about 0.27%. Sequenced sample: cord blood. Source of these receptors: a newborn girl in good health.

The chain links TRBV3-1 to TRBJ2-3; D might be TRBD1 or TRBD2, each matching 6 bases. The CDR3 sequence is 14 residues long. The V gene lost 2 bases and the J gene lost 5 bases, with 11 bases spanning the gap. Germline CDR1 LGHDT, CDR2 YNNKEL (reference sequence). The CDR3 loop reads CASSQRGARDTQYF. CDR3 bases: TGTGCCAGCAGCCAAAGGGGGGCAAGAGATACGCAGTATTTT.

V and J are TRBV6-6 and TRBJ1-1; D not certain. V was trimmed by 2 bases and J by 2 bases, leaving 9 bases between them. This CDR3 contains 14 residues. Looked up from germline, CDR1 is MNHNY and CDR2 is SVGAGI (reference sequence). In nucleotides, the CDR3 is TGTGCCAGCAGTTACGAGGCCCTAAACACTGAAGCTTTCTTT. The encoded protein is CASSYEALNTEAFF.

The chain joins TRBV20-1 to TRBJ1-4; perhaps TRBD1 as D (5 bases). Germline loops: CDR1 DFQATT, CDR2 SNEGSKA (reference sequence). This CDR3 has 14 amino acids. V lost 6 bases and J 4 bases, leaving 15 bases between the germline ends. CDR3 residues: CSAPGGSVNEKLFF. CDR3 bases: TGCAGTGCCCCGGGGGGGTCGGTTAATGAAAAACTGTTTTTT.

Comments on this clonotype: The junction shows a germline mismatch at one end, possibly a read error. V and J are TRBV5-1 and TRBJ2-4, with 8 bases fitting TRBD2. Germline CDR1 is SGHRS and CDR2 is YFSETQ. The CDR3 totals 14 residues. CDR3: CTSSLPCGGNIQYF. In DNA, the CDR3 is TGCACCAGCAGCTTACCCTGCGGGGGGAACATTCAGTACTTC.

This clonotype has a handful of counts. This chain uses TRBV20-1 with TRBJ2-1; weak D call: TRBD2 (5 bases). Germline CDR1 DFQATT, CDR2 SNEGSKA (reference sequence). The CDR3 runs to 15 residues. V dropped 0 bases and J dropped 8 bases, with 17 bases sitting between them. CDR3 region: CSARDRLAMLYEQFF. The CDR3 region has the DNA TGCAGTGCTAGAGATAGGCTAGCTATGTTGTATGAGCAGTTCTTC.

This clonotype was seen only once. This may be a read error: a much more frequent sequence differs by one nucleotide. The rearrangement links TRBV28 to TRBJ2-1; TRBD1 or TRBD2 may be the D gene (5 bases each). The DNA end favors TRBJ2-7, so the J call may be wrong. Looked up from germline, CDR1 is MDHEN and CDR2 is SYDVKM. The CDR3 covers 13 residues. The CDR3 sequence: CASSSGPANEQYF. CDR3 nucleotides: TGTGCCAGCAGTTCGGGACCAGCAAACGAGCAGTACTTC.

The chain combines TRBV20-1 with TRBJ2-7; no clear D gene. The J call could be wrong; TRBJ2-5 is a better fit for the DNA end. The CDR3 has 15 residues. The V gene's germline CDR1 is DFQATT and CDR2 SNEGSKA (reference sequence). CDR3 DNA sequence: TGCAGTGCTAGAGCCCACACCCTAAGTCCGACGACCCAGTACTTC. Translation gives CSARAHTLSPTTQYF.

This clonotype was seen repeatedly, ten times or more. The chain joins TRBV20-1 to TRBJ2-7; TRBD1 matches 10 bases. CDR3 length: 13 residues. Trimming at V came to 6 bases and at J to 2 bases, leaving 4 bases not matched to a gene. The V gene's germline CDR1 is DFQATT and CDR2 SNEGSKA (reference sequence). CDR3 amino acids: CSASGQGTYEQYF. The CDR3 region has the DNA TGCAGTGCCTCGGGACAGGGGACCTACGAGCAGTACTTC.

The V call is TRBV9, the J call TRBJ2-2, with a weak D call TRBD1 (8 bases). V lost 4 bases and J lost 1, with 17 bases in between. This CDR3 is built from 17 residues. CDR1 and CDR2 from the germline V gene are SGDLS and YYNGEE. This CDR3 reads CASSRPTGGGNTGELFF. Written as DNA, the CDR3 is TGTGCCAGCAGCAGACCAACAGGGGGGGGGAACACCGGGGAGCTGTTTTTT.

The rearrangement links TRBV7-2 to TRBJ2-3, with D maybe TRBD2 (6 bases). The CDR3 is made up of 13 amino acids. Germline-derived CDR1 and CDR2 are SGHTA and FQGNSA. Trimming left V 6 bases short and J 5 bases short, with 12 bases between. CDR3 bases: TGTGCCAGCAGAACCCGGAGGGGAGATACGCAGTATTTT. It yields the protein CASRTRRGDTQYF.